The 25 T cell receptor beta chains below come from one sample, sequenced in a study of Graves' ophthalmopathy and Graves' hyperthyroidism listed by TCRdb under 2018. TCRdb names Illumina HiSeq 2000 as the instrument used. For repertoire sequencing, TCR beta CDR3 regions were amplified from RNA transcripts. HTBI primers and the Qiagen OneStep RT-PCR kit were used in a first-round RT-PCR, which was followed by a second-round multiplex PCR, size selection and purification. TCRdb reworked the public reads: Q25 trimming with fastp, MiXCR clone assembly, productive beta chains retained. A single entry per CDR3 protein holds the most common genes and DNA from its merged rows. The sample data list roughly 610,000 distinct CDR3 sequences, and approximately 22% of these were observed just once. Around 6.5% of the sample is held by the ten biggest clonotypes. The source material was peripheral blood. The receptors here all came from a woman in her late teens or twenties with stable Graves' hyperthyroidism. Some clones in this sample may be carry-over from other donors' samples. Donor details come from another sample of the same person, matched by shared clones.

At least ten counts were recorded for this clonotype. The CDR3 loop is CASSYTTGSSGNTIYF. The CDR3 DNA reads as TGTGCCAGCAGTTATACGACAGGGAGCTCTGGAAACACCATATATTTT. V and J are TRBV6-5 and TRBJ1-3; 7 nucleotides align to TRBD1. Unmatched junction bases numbered 5, after V lost 3 bases and J lost 0 bases. Germline V gene sequence: CDR1 MNHEY, CDR2 SVGAGI. CDR3 length equals 16 residues.

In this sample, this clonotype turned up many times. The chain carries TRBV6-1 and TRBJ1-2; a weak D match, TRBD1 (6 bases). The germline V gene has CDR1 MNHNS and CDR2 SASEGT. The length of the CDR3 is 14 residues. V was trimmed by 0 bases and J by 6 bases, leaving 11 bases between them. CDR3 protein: CASSEAGGRDGYTF. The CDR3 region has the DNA TGTGCCAGCAGTGAAGCAGGGGGGCGGGATGGCTACACCTTC.

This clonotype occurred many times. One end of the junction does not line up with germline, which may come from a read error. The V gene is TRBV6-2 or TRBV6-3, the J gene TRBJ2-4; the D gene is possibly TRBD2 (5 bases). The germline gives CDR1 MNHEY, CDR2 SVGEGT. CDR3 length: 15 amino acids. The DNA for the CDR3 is TGTGCCAGCAGTACTCCTCTCCTAGCCAAAAACATTAAGTACTTC. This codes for CASSTPLLAKNIKYF.

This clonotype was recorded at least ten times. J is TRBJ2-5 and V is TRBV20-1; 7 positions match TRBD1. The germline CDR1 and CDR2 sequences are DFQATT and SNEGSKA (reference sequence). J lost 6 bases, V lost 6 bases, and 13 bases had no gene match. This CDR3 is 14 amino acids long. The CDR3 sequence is CSARRQGWEKTQYF. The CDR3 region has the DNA TGCAGTGCCAGAAGACAGGGTTGGGAAAAGACCCAGTACTTC.

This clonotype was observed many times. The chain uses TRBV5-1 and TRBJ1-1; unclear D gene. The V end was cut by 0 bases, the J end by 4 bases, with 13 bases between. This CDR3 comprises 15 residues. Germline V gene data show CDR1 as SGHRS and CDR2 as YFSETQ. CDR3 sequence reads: CASSLVGPRGTEAFF. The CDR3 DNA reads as TGCGCCAGCAGCTTGGTTGGACCTCGGGGCACTGAAGCTTTCTTT.

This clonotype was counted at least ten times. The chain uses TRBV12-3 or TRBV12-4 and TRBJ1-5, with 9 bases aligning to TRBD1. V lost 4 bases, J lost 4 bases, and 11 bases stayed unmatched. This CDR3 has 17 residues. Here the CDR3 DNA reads TGTGCCAGCAGTTCTGGGACAGGGACAGGTCGGAATCAGCCCCAGCATTTT. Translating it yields CASSSGTGTGRNQPQHF.

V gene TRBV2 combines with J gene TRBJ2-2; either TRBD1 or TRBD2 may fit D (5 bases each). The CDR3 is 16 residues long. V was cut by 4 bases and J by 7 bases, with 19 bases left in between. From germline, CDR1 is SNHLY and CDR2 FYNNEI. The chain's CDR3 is CASSVKLDFQGGELFF. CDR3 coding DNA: TGTGCCAGCAGTGTTAAACTAGACTTTCAGGGCGGGGAGCTGTTTTTT.

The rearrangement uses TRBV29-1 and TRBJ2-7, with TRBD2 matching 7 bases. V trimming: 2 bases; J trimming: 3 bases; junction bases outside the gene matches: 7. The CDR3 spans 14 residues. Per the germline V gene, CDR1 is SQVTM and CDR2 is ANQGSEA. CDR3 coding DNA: TGCAGCGTTGAATACGGGACGGGAGGCTACGAGCAGTACTTC. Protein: CSVEYGTGGYEQYF.

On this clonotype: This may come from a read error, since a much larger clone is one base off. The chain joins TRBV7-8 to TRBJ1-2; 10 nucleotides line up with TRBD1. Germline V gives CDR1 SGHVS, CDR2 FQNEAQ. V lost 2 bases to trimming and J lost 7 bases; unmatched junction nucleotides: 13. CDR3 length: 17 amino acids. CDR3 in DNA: TGTGCCAGCAGCTTACTCCCTCGACAGGGGGCGACTTCTGGCTACACCTTC. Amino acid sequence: CASSLLPRQGATSGYTF.

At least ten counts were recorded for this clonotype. The chain's CDR3 is CASSDTGYEQYF. For the CDR3, the DNA is TGCGCCAGCAGTGATACAGGCTACGAGCAGTACTTC. The V call is TRBV10-1, the J call TRBJ2-7; possible D gene TRBD1, 5 bases. V lost 3 bases and J lost 3, with 6 bases in between. The CDR3 totals 12 residues. The germline CDR1 and CDR2 sequences are WNHNN and SYGVQD (reference sequence).

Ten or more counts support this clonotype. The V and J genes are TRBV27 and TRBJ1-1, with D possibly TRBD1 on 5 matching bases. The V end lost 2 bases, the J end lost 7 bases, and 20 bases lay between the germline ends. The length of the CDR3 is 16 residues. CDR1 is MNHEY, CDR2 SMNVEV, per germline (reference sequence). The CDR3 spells CASSLGTLALGHEAFF. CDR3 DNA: TGTGCCAGCAGTTTAGGGACTTTAGCCCTGGGCCATGAAGCTTTCTTT.

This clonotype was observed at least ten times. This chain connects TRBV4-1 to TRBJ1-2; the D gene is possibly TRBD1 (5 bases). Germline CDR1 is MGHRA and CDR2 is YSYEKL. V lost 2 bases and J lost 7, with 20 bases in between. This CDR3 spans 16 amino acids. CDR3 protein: CASSQPPQGSRGGYTF. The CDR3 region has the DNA TGCGCCAGCAGCCAACCCCCCCAGGGCTCTCGCGGTGGCTACACCTTC.

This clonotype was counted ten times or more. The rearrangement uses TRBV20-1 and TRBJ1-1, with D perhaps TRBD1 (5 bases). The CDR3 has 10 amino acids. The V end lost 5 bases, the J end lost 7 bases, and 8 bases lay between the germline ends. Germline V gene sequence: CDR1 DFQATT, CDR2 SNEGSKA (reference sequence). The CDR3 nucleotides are TGCAGTGCTTGGGGGGTTGAAGCTTTCTTT. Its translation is CSAWGVEAFF.

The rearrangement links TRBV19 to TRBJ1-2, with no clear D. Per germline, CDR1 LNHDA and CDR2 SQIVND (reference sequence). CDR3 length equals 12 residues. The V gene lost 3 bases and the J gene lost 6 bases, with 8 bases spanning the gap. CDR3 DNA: TGTGCCAGTAGTATCGGTGGTCATGGCTACACCTTC. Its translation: CASSIGGHGYTF.

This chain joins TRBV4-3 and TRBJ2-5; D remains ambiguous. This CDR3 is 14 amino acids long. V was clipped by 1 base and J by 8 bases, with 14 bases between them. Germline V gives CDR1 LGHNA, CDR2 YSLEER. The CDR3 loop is CASSQVPDGRTQYF. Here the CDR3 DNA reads TGCGCCAGCAGCCAAGTCCCCGACGGCCGTACCCAGTACTTC.

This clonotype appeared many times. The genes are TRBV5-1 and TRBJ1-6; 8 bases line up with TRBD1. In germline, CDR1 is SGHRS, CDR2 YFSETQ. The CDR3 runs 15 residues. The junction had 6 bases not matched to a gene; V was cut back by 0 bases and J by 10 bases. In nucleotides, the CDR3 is TGCGCCAGCAGCTTGGAGAGGACAGGGCTGTCACCCCTCCACTTT. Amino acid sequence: CASSLERTGLSPLHF.

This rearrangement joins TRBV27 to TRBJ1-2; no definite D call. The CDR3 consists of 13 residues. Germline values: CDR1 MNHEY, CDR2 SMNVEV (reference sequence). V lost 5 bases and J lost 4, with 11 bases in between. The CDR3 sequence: CASSTISGYGYTF. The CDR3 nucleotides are TGTGCCAGCAGTACCATCTCGGGCTATGGCTACACCTTC.

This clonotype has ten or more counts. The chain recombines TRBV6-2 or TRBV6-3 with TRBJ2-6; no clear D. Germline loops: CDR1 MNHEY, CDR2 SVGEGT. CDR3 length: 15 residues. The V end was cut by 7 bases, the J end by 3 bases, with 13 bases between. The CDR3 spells CASNNLKLGANVLTF. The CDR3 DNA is TGTGCCAGCAACAATCTTAAGCTTGGGGCCAACGTCCTGACTTTC.

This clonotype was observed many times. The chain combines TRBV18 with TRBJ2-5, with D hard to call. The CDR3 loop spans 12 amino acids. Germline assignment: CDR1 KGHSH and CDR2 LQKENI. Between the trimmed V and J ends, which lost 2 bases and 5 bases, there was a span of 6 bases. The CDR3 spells CASSPRMETQYF. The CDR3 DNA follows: TGTGCCAGCTCACCAAGGATGGAGACCCAGTACTTC. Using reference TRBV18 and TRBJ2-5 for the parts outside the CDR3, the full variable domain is NAGVMQNPRHLVRRRGQEARLRCSPMKGHSHVYWYRQLPEEGLKFMVYLQKENIIDESGMPKERFSAEFPKEGPSILRIQQVVRGDSAAYFCASSPRMETQYFGPGTRLLVL.

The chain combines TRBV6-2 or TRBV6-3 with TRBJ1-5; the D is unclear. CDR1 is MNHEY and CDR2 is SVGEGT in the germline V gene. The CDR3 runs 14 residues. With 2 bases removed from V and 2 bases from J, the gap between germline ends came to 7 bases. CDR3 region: CASSYHGGNQPQHF. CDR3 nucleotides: TGTGCCAGCAGTTACCATGGCGGCAATCAGCCCCAGCATTTT.

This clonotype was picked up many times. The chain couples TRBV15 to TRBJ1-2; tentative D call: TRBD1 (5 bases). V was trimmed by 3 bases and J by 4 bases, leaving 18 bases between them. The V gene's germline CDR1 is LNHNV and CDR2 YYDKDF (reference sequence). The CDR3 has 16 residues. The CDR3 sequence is CATSSRNGGTSYGYTF. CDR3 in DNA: TGTGCCACCAGCAGCAGAAACGGGGGGACGTCCTATGGCTACACCTTC.

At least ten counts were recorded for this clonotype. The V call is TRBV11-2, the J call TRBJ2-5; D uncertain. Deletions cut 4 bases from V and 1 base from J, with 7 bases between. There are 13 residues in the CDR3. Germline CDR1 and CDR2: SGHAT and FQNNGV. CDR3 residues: CASSSSRQETQYF. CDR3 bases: TGTGCCAGCAGCTCCTCCCGCCAAGAGACCCAGTACTTC.

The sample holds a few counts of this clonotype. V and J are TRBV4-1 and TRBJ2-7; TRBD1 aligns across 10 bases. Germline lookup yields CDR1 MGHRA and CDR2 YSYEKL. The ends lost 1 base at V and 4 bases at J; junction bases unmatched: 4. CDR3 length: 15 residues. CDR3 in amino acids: CASSQGQGAGYEQYF. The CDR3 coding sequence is TGCGCCAGCAGCCAAGGACAGGGGGCCGGGTACGAGCAGTACTTC.

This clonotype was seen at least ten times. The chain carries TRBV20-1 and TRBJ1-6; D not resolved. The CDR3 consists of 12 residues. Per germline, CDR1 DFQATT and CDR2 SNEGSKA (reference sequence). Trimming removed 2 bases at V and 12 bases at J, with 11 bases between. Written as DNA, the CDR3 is TGCAGTGCTAGATATGACGACTTACCCCTCCACTTT. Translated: CSARYDDLPLHF.

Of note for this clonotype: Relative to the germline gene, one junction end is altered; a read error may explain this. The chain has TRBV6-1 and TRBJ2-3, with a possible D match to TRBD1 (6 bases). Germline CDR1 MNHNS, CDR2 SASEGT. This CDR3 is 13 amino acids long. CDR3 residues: CASEQGSTDTQCF. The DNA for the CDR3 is TGTGCCAGTGAACAGGGCAGCACAGATACGCAGTGTTTT.